The following is a T cell receptor beta chain sequence with its context. Its antigen is currently unknown. Although they were nominally healthy when sampled, donors likely had unrecorded immune exposures. This record belongs to a study of cytomegalovirus exposure and HLA in healthy donors. Across the study: Sequencing of about 179 million T cells in an earlier analysis found 95 million to 120 million unique TCR beta sequences.

The study ran its PCR with 60 Vbeta and 13 Jbeta primers. Measured with immunoSEQ multiplex PCR; TCRdb has only the in-frame clones, and not every one. The sample yields approximately 150,000 clones, roughly 70% seen once. Study-wide results and limits: A later analysis found TCR association rates differed by HLA locus, highest for DRB1 and lowest for HLA-C.

There are 15 residues in the CDR3. Looked up from germline, CDR1 is MGHRA and CDR2 is YSYEKL. Trimming shortened V by 3 bases and J by 4 bases, and 13 bases separated the two germline ends. The sequenced sample was PBMCs. This chain joins TRBV4-1 and TRBJ2-4; tentatively, D is TRBD1 (6 bases). The clonotype comes from a woman aged 18-30 years in good health and CMV-seropositive. The CDR3 loop reads CASSHHRELKNIQYF. In DNA form, the CDR3 reads TGCGCCAGCAGCCACCACAGGGAATTAAAAAACATTCAGTACTTC.